These 4 T cell receptor beta chains came from one sample sequenced in a study of beta chain features in type 1 diabetes. Study observations and caveats: Moderate yet significant TCRB CDR3 shortening was seen in Type 1 diabetes patients in all four CD4+ subsets.

Since all of the isolated RNA was reverse transcribed, expressed TCRB transcripts were what got sequenced. Using immunoSEQ multiplex PCR, the repertoire was profiled, and TCRdb retains in-frame clones only, with some absent. In the table there are about 250,000 clones, roughly a tenth of which are singletons. For these TCRs, the target antigens are not known. Sequencing input: naive CD4+ T cells from blood. These receptors all come from a man younger than 40 with type 1 diabetes.

The rearrangement links TRBV7-9 to TRBJ2-1, with 8 bases that match TRBD2. Germline lookup yields CDR1 SEHNR and CDR2 FQNEAQ (reference sequence). The CDR3 covers 16 residues. The V gene end was trimmed by 6 bases and the J gene end by 7 bases; junction bases not matched to a gene: 14. The chain's CDR3 is CASSRKGTRGVNEQFF. The CDR3 coding sequence is TGTGCCAGCAGTAGAAAGGGGACTAGAGGGGTGAATGAGCAGTTCTTC.

This clone appeared a few times. The chain employs TRBV6-1 and TRBJ1-1; TRBD1 is a possible D gene (6 bases). Trimming cost V 6 bases and J 2 bases, with 10 bases left between them. This CDR3 has 13 amino acids. CDR1 and CDR2 (germline): MNHNS, SASEGT. CDR3 sequence: CASRVTGNTEAFF. The CDR3 DNA sequence: TGTGCCAGCAGGGTGACAGGTAACACTGAAGCTTTCTTT.

This clone was recorded a few times. This chain joins TRBV9 and TRBJ2-1, with D perhaps TRBD1 (6 bases). V gave up 3 bases and J gave up 9 bases, with 10 bases separating them. The CDR3 sequence is 12 residues long. CDR1 is SGDLS and CDR2 is YYNGEE in the germline V gene. CDR3 bases: TGTGCCAGCAGCGCGACAGGTATTGAGCAGTTCTTC. Amino acids: CASSATGIEQFF.

This clone was picked up a small number of times. The V and J genes are TRBV29-1 and TRBJ2-2; D may be TRBD1 (6 bases). The CDR3 spans 12 residues. Germline V gives CDR1 SQVTM, CDR2 ANQGSEA. Trimming took off 5 bases at V and 4 bases at J, with 8 bases between the two ends. CDR3 loop: CSVPGVTGELFF. The CDR3 DNA is TGCAGCGTTCCAGGGGTCACCGGGGAGCTGTTTTTT.